The 16 T cell receptor beta chains listed next were all sequenced from one sample in a study of T-cell reconstitution after alpha-beta-depleted transplantation in children. This sample's TCRbeta library carried unique molecular identifier barcodes. MiXCR, applied by TCRdb to the PCR reads, yields one record per CDR3 protein. The sample contains fewer than 700,000 distinct CDR3 sequences, 13% of which appear only once. This material consisted of PBMCs, mostly from graft donor cells, taken 360 days after TCRalphabeta/CD19-depleted stem cell transplant. These receptors were taken from a male patient aged 10 to 17 who had a stem cell transplant for acute myeloid leukemia, so the T cells may come from the graft donor.

This clonotype was seen a single time. The V and J genes are TRBV28 and TRBJ2-1; D gene ambiguous. V was trimmed by 2 bases and J by 4 bases, leaving 12 bases between them. The CDR3 is made up of 15 amino acids. The germline CDR1 and CDR2 sequences are MDHEN and SYDVKM. CDR3: CASSLIGPEYNEQFF. In DNA, the CDR3 is TGTGCCAGCAGTTTAATCGGGCCAGAATACAATGAGCAGTTCTTC.

The chain carries TRBV7-6 and TRBJ2-7; D remains ambiguous. Trimming shortened V by 8 bases and J by 5 bases, and 16 bases separated the two germline ends. Germline V gene sequence: CDR1 SGHVS, CDR2 FNYEAQ. The CDR3 consists of 13 residues. The CDR3 region is CASGFSFENEQYF. The CDR3 coding sequence is TGTGCCAGCGGTTTCAGCTTCGAGAACGAGCAGTACTTC.

The chain is built from TRBV7-2 and TRBJ2-7; D possibly uses TRBD1 or TRBD2 (5 bases each). V lost 6 bases to trimming and J lost 6 bases, with 21 bases between them. The germline CDR1 and CDR2 sequences are SGHTA and FQGNSA. This CDR3 has 15 amino acids. The CDR3 DNA sequence: TGTGCCAGCAGACAACCGGGACCCATGGGGAGCGAGCAGTACTTC. Protein: CASRQPGPMGSEQYF.

The chain employs TRBV28 and TRBJ2-4, with 8 bases that match TRBD1. This CDR3 has 19 amino acids. Germline lookup yields CDR1 MDHEN and CDR2 SYDVKM. Germline trimming cut 2 bases from V and 2 bases from J; bases unmatched to any gene: 14. The CDR3 DNA reads as TGTGCCAGCAGTTTACTATCCGGACAGGGCGATAATACCAAAAACATTCAGTACTTC. This encodes CASSLLSGQGDNTKNIQYF.

The chain has TRBV20-1 and TRBJ2-1; weak D call: TRBD1 (5 bases). CDR1 and CDR2 (germline): DFQATT, SNEGSKA (reference sequence). Trimming took off 2 bases at V and 5 bases at J, with 19 bases between the two ends. This CDR3 is built from 16 residues. The CDR3 is CSARIHPGSPHNEQFF. DNA for the CDR3: TGCAGTGCTAGAATACACCCAGGGTCCCCCCACAATGAGCAGTTCTTC.

This clonotype was seen a few times. The rearrangement links TRBV10-3 to TRBJ2-7, with TRBD2 identical over 10 bases. J gave up 6 bases and V 8 bases, and 10 bases lay outside the gene matches. This CDR3 is 14 amino acids long. CDR1 and CDR2 from the germline V gene are ENHRY and SYGVKD. The CDR3 sequence: CAIQLAGGGFEQYF. The CDR3 DNA is TGTGCCATCCAATTAGCGGGAGGTGGGTTCGAGCAGTACTTC.

This clonotype was found a few times. The gene calls are TRBV10-3 and TRBJ2-5; 10 positions match TRBD2. V dropped 6 bases and J dropped 2; count of bases not matched to a gene: 6. The CDR3 spans 15 residues. Germline lookup yields CDR1 ENHRY and CDR2 SYGVKD. CDR3 in amino acids: CAIRPTSGVQETQYF. CDR3 DNA sequence: TGTGCCATCAGGCCAACTAGCGGGGTACAAGAGACCCAGTACTTC.

The chain has TRBV7-8 and TRBJ1-4, with 9 bases that match TRBD1. This CDR3 has 16 residues. CDR1 SGHVS and CDR2 FQNEAQ come from the germline V gene. Trimming took 1 base from V and 3 from J; bases not matched to a gene: 3. The CDR3: CASSLVQGAANEKLFF. CDR3 nucleotides: TGTGCCAGCAGCTTAGTACAGGGGGCGGCTAATGAAAAACTGTTTTTT.

V is TRBV18 and J is TRBJ2-2; D is uncertain. This CDR3 is 17 amino acids long. Germline loops: CDR1 KGHSH, CDR2 LQKENI. Deletions cut 3 bases from V and 0 bases from J, with 14 bases between. The DNA of the CDR3 is TGTGCCAGCTCACCCCTACGTTTTGGGTCGAACACCGGGGAGCTGTTTTTT. It translates to CASSPLRFGSNTGELFF.

The rearrangement uses TRBV18 and TRBJ2-3; D call uncertain. Germline-derived CDR1 and CDR2 are KGHSH and LQKENI. Trimming left V 3 bases short and J 0 bases short, with 10 bases between. This CDR3 spans 15 amino acids. The CDR3 here is CASSPKRASTDTQYF. In DNA form, the CDR3 reads TGTGCCAGCTCACCTAAGCGCGCTAGCACAGATACGCAGTATTTT.

The table lists this clonotype with a few counts. Here the CDR3 DNA reads TGTGCCAGCGGGGGACAGAGCTCCTACGAGCAGTACTTC. This gives the protein CASGGQSSYEQYF. The chain joins TRBV9 to TRBJ2-7; 7 bases are a match to TRBD1. Germline V CDR1 and CDR2: SGDLS, YYNGEE. There are 13 residues in the CDR3. Trimming at V came to 7 bases and at J to 0 bases, leaving 4 bases not matched to a gene.

This clonotype was counted at least ten times. This chain links TRBV29-1 with TRBJ1-4; 7 bases match TRBD1. The CDR3 runs to 11 residues. The V gene end was trimmed by 6 bases and the J gene end by 8 bases; junction bases not matched to a gene: 3. From germline, CDR1 is SQVTM and CDR2 ANQGSEA. The CDR3: CSVKTGEKLFF. CDR3 nucleotides: TGCAGCGTCAAGACAGGGGAAAAACTGTTTTTT.

The rearrangement links TRBV29-1 to TRBJ1-1; 7 bases agree with TRBD1. The CDR3 runs to 17 residues. Losses at the gene ends were 0 bases for V and 5 bases for J; bases not matched to a gene: 15. Per germline, CDR1 SQVTM and CDR2 ANQGSEA. The CDR3 reads CSVEDPQGVLEATEAFF. The DNA for the CDR3 is TGCAGCGTTGAAGATCCGCAGGGGGTATTAGAGGCGACTGAAGCTTTCTTT.

This clonotype was counted a single time. A single base separates this from a much larger clone, so it may be a read error. In this CDR3 the conserved last residue, phenylalanine or tryptophan, is missing, so a read error is likely. This chain joins TRBV7-9 and TRBJ2-7, with D perhaps matching TRBD2 (6 bases). V dropped 8 bases and J dropped 5 bases, with 10 bases sitting between them. The germline gives CDR1 SEHNR, CDR2 FQNEAQ (reference sequence). The length of the CDR3 is 11 residues. CDR3 nucleotide sequence: TGTGCCAGCGGAGGGGCCCACGAGCAGTACTAC. It encodes CASGGAHEQYY.

This rearrangement joins TRBV6-1 to TRBJ2-7, with TRBD1 identical over 10 bases. CDR3 length: 14 amino acids. Trimming at V came to 2 bases and at J to 5 bases, leaving 3 bases not matched to a gene. Per the germline V gene, CDR1 is MNHNS and CDR2 is SASEGT. In DNA, the CDR3 is TGTGCCAGCAGTGAACCCGGACAGGGGGACGAGCAGTACTTC. It translates to CASSEPGQGDEQYF.

This clonotype was seen a handful of times. This chain uses TRBV20-1 with TRBJ2-5, with a possible D match to TRBD2 (5 bases). The CDR3 runs to 12 residues. Germline assignment: CDR1 DFQATT and CDR2 SNEGSKA (reference sequence). Between the trimmed V and J ends, which lost 6 bases and 2 bases, there was a span of 10 bases. The CDR3: CSAWTYQETQYF. The CDR3 coding sequence is TGCAGTGCATGGACTTATCAAGAGACCCAGTACTTC.